This passage covers 3 T cell receptor beta chains from one sample sequenced in a study of post-analysis software for immune sequencing data. Study-level points and caveats: Elevated frequency relative to controls characterized about 5 TRBV segments in patients, TRBV5-6, TRBV5-1 and TRBV20-1 among them.

TCR beta libraries were prepared from cDNA with unique molecular identifiers. TCRdb re-called the PCR reads through MiXCR, storing one row per CDR3 protein. This table has around 770,000 distinct CDR3 sequences, under 60% appearing once. These receptors are not linked to any known antigen. The sequencing input was blood. Receptors were obtained from a girl aged 5-17 years with multiple sclerosis.

The V and J genes are TRBV13 and TRBJ2-5; D is unresolved. The CDR3 extends over 16 amino acids. The germline V gene has CDR1 PRHDT and CDR2 FYEKMQ (reference sequence). Trimming removed 5 bases from V and 5 bases from J, with 21 bases in between. CDR3 residues: CASSPRQSGVRETQYF. The DNA for the CDR3 is TGTGCCAGCAGCCCAAGACAATCTGGGGTTAGGGAGACCCAGTACTTC.

This clonotype was counted only a few times. The chain links TRBV5-5 to TRBJ2-3, with a possible D match to TRBD2 (7 bases). This CDR3 contains 13 residues. From germline, CDR1 is SGHKS and CDR2 YYEKEE (reference sequence). The V gene lost 5 bases and the J gene lost 4 bases, with 11 bases spanning the gap. CDR3 protein: CASRGGLSDTQYF. The DNA for the CDR3 is TGTGCCAGCAGGGGGGGGCTCTCAGATACGCAGTATTTT.

This clonotype has a handful of counts. The genes are TRBV29-1 and TRBJ2-3; 7 nucleotides align to TRBD1. The CDR3 is 15 amino acids. The J segment lost 2 bases and the V segment lost 4 bases, leaving 9 bases of the junction unmatched. CDR1 and CDR2 from the germline V gene are SQVTM and ANQGSEA. The CDR3 nucleotides are TGCAGCGTTGTATCAGGGGGTAGCCCCACAGATACGCAGTATTTT. Translating gives CSVVSGGSPTDTQYF.